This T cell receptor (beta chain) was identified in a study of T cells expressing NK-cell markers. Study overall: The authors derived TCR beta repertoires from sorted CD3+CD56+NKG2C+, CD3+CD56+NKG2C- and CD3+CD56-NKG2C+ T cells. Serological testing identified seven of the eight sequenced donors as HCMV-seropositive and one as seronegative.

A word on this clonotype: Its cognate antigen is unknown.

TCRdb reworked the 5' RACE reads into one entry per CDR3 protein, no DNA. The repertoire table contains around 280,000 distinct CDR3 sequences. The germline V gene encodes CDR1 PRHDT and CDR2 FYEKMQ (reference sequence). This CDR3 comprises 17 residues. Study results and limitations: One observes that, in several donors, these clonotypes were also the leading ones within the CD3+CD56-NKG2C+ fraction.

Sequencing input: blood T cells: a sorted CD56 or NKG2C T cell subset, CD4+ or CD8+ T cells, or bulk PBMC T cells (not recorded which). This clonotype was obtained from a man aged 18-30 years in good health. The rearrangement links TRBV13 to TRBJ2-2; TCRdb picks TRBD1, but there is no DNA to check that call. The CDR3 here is CASSLYPLGQGQVELFF.